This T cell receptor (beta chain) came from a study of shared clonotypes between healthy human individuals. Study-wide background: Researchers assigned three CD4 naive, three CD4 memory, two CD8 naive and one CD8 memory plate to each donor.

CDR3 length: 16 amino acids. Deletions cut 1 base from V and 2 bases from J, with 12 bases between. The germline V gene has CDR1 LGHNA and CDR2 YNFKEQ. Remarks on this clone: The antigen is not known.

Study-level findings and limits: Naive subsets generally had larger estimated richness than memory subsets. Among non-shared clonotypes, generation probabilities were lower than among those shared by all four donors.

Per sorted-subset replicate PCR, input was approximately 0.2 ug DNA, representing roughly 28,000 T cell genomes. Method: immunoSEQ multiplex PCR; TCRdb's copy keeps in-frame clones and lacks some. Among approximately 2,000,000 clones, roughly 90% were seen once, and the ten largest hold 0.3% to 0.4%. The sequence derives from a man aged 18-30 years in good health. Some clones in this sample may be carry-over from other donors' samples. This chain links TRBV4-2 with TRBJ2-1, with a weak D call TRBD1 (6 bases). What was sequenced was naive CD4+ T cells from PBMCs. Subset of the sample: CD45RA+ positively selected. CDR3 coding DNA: TGTGCCAGCAGCCAAGTGGGGACAACCGCCTACAATGAGCAGTTCTTC. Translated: CASSQVGTTAYNEQFF.